This TCR beta chain was recorded in a study of response to subunit inactivated influenza vaccine. Study-level findings and limits: Authors suggested each seasonal flu vaccination may recruit only limited numbers of new T cells.

This clonotype was found many times. Its antigen is unidentified. Via MiXCR, TCRdb re-called the RT-PCR reads, giving one row per CDR3 protein. The sample lists about 650,000 distinct CDR3 sequences; approximately 14% were seen once. The CDR3 has 14 amino acids. V lost 2 bases to trimming and J lost 4 bases, with 12 bases between them. The rearrangement joins TRBV12-3 or TRBV12-4 to TRBJ2-7; weak D call: TRBD1 (5 bases). The receptor was isolated from a man over 45 who received an inactivated influenza vaccine. Sample: PBMCs from blood, taken roughly 12 days after vaccination. The CDR3: CASSLRRGSYEQYF. The CDR3 bases are TGTGCCAGCAGTTTAAGAAGGGGCTCTTACGAGCAGTACTTC.